The clone carrying this T cell receptor beta chain was detected only a few times. Its target is unknown. MiXCR, applied by TCRdb to the 5' RACE reads, yields one record per CDR3 protein. The sample lists fewer than 700,000 distinct CDR3 sequences, about a fifth occurring once. This sample is part of a study of T-cell memory formation after mild COVID-19. Study-level results: Researchers report contracting CD4+ clones mostly in CM and EM, with CD8+ clones in EMRA.

This CDR3 has 15 residues. J gave up 7 bases and V 1 base, and 5 bases lay outside the gene matches. Material for sequencing was PBMCs or a T cell subset sorted from them (not recorded which). The rearrangement links TRBV12-3 or TRBV12-4 to TRBJ1-5, with TRBD1 matching over 9 bases. The TCR comes from an adult woman who had mild COVID-19 (a few samples of this study predate the infection). Cell type and time point are not known. CDR3 sequence (DNA): TGTGCCAGCAGTTTAGGGACAGGGGTCGGGCAGCCCCAGCATTTT. Its protein is CASSLGTGVGQPQHF.